A single sample is the source of the 18 T cell receptor beta chains below, sequenced in a study of blood T cell repertoires in COVID-19 (dated by TCRdb to the early 2020s). The library was obtained by the immunoSEQ multiplex PCR assay. TCRdb carries this immuneACCESS record with in-frame sequences only. Its versions omit some clonotypes, under half of them owing to an unresolved V gene in the studies checked, with the rest unexplained. This sample holds some 300,000 clones; about 90% were observed only once. About 8.4% of the sample is held by the ten biggest clonotypes. Sequencing used PBMCs or T cells enriched from blood (not recorded which). Source of these receptors: a woman in her 30s who had recovered from COVID-19.

The chain employs TRBV7-9 and TRBJ2-4; 10 bases are shared with TRBD2. There are 16 residues in the CDR3. Germline-derived CDR1 and CDR2 are SEHNR and FQNEAQ (reference sequence). Unmatched junction bases numbered 6, after V lost 5 bases and J lost 2 bases. CDR3 nucleotides: TGTGCCAGCAGCCTAGGGACTAGCGTTTCCAAAAACATTCAGTACTTC. The encoded protein is CASSLGTSVSKNIQYF.

The chain couples TRBV6-1 to TRBJ2-1, with 8 bases lining up with TRBD1. The germline gives CDR1 MNHNS, CDR2 SASEGT. CDR3 size: 14 residues. Trimming at V came to 1 base and at J to 14 bases, leaving 10 bases not matched to a gene. This CDR3 is CASSEDIRGQYKFF. In DNA, the CDR3 is TGTGCCAGCAGTGAAGACATCAGGGGGCAGTATAAGTTCTTC.

The rearrangement links TRBV5-1 to TRBJ2-1; D is possibly TRBD2 (5 bases). CDR1 SGHRS and CDR2 YFSETQ come from the germline V gene. Trimming took off 6 bases at V and 8 bases at J, with 12 bases between the two ends. The CDR3 consists of 12 residues. The CDR3: CASNDERDEQFF. The DNA for the CDR3 is TGCGCCAGCAACGACGAGAGGGATGAGCAGTTCTTC.

The chain recombines TRBV19 with TRBJ2-7; a weak D match, TRBD2 (6 bases). Germline values: CDR1 LNHDA, CDR2 SQIVND (reference sequence). CDR3 length equals 16 residues. Trimming left V 3 bases short and J 0 bases short, with 15 bases between. The chain's CDR3 is CASSILNKDYSYEQYF. The DNA for the CDR3 is TGTGCCAGTAGTATTCTTAATAAGGACTACTCCTACGAGCAGTACTTC.

V and J are TRBV12-3 or TRBV12-4 and TRBJ1-2, with TRBD1 matching over 8 bases. The V segment lost 7 bases and the J segment 6 bases; nucleotides outside the gene matches: 7. The CDR3 is 13 residues long. DNA of the CDR3: TGTGCCAGCAACCAGGGGGCGCAAAATGGCTACACCTTC. The encoded protein is CASNQGAQNGYTF.

J is TRBJ2-1 and V is TRBV4-2; 10 bases are a match to TRBD2. The CDR3 contains 16 residues. In germline, CDR1 is LGHNA, CDR2 YNFKEQ. V shed 0 bases, J shed 3 bases, and the junction held 2 bases outside the gene matches. CDR3 in amino acids: CASSQDASGSYNEQFF. The DNA of the CDR3 is TGTGCCAGCAGCCAAGATGCTAGCGGGAGCTACAATGAGCAGTTCTTC.

This clone has just one count. The chain uses TRBV5-8 and TRBJ1-1, with 7 bases lining up with TRBD1. With V trimmed by 0 bases and J by 5 bases, 10 bases remained unmatched. The germline V gene has CDR1 SGHTS and CDR2 YDEGEE. This CDR3 region has 16 residues. The CDR3 DNA follows: TGTGCCAGCAGCTTGGGGCTTGGAGGGGGCAGGACTGAAGCTTTCTTT. It specifies CASSLGLGGGRTEAFF.

The chain has TRBV11-2 and TRBJ2-2; D gene uncertain. Trimming took 1 base from V and 1 from J, leaving 10 bases between them. The germline V gene encodes CDR1 SGHAT and CDR2 FQNNGV. The CDR3 is 16 residues long. In nucleotides, the CDR3 is TGTGCCAGCAGCTTAGGCGCCCTTGTGAACACCGGGGAGCTGTTTTTT. This encodes CASSLGALVNTGELFF.

The chain combines TRBV24-1 with TRBJ2-3; 7 bases are shared with TRBD1. Germline V gene sequence: CDR1 KGHDR, CDR2 SFDVKD. V lost 3 bases, J lost 4 bases, and 6 bases stayed unmatched. The CDR3 covers 15 residues. The CDR3 DNA sequence: TGTGCCACCAGTGATCGACAGGGTTCGCCAGATACGCAGTATTTT. Its protein is CATSDRQGSPDTQYF.

There are a few counts of this clone. This sequence joins TRBV5-1 and TRBJ1-5; the D is unclear. Germline CDR1 SGHRS, CDR2 YFSETQ. The CDR3 has 15 residues. The V gene lost 0 bases and the J gene lost 3 bases, with 10 bases spanning the gap. CDR3 coding DNA: TGCGCCAGCAGCTTGGGACTGGAGAACAATCAGCCCCAGCATTTT. It codes for CASSLGLENNQPQHF.

V gene TRBV5-1 combines with J gene TRBJ2-5; 13 nucleotides line up with TRBD2. Looked up from germline, CDR1 is SGHRS and CDR2 is YFSETQ. This CDR3 has 15 amino acids. V dropped 5 bases and J dropped 5; count of bases not matched to a gene: 6. The CDR3 DNA sequence: TGCGCCAGCAGTACGACTAGCGGGAGGTCGGAGACCCAGTACTTC. Residues: CASSTTSGRSETQYF. The full variable domain, in which reference TRBV5-1 and TRBJ2-5 provide the parts outside the CDR3, is KAGVTQTPRYLIKTRGQQVTLSCSPISGHRSVSWYQQTPGQGLQFLFEYFSETQRNKGNFPGRFSGRQFSNSRSEMNVSTLELGDSALYLCASSTTSGRSETQYFGPGTRLLVL.

The CDR3 DNA sequence: TGTGCCAGCAGCCAAGATATGGCGGGAAGTGAGCAGTTCTTC. It specifies CASSQDMAGSEQFF. V gene TRBV3-1 (or the pseudogene TRBV3-2) combines with J gene TRBJ2-1; TRBD2 is a possible D gene (6 bases). This CDR3 is 14 amino acids long. The V end lost 0 bases, the J end lost 9 bases, and 12 bases lay between the germline ends. Germline-derived CDR1 and CDR2 are LGHDT and YNNKEL (reference sequence).

V usage is TRBV7-9 and J usage is TRBJ1-4; TRBD1 agrees at 10 bases. This CDR3 has 19 residues. J gave up 8 bases and V 3 bases, and 18 bases lay outside the gene matches. Looked up from germline, CDR1 is SEHNR and CDR2 is FQNEAQ (reference sequence). DNA for the CDR3: TGTGCCAGCAGCTTCTTAATTTCGACAGGGGGCGCTGGAAACGAAAAACTGTTTTTT. Translating it yields CASSFLISTGGAGNEKLFF.

The V gene is TRBV20-1, the J gene TRBJ2-7; D is unclear. There are 10 residues in the CDR3. CDR1 is DFQATT and CDR2 is SNEGSKA in the germline V gene (reference sequence). Trimming cost V 1 base and J 7 bases, with 5 bases left between them. CDR3 in amino acids: CSARAREQYF. In DNA form, the CDR3 reads TGCAGTGCTAGAGCGAGGGAGCAGTACTTC.

The J gene is TRBJ2-6, the V gene TRBV4-3, with 10 bases that match TRBD1. Germline loops: CDR1 LGHNA, CDR2 YSLEER. CDR3 length: 16 amino acids. V gave up 4 bases and J gave up 2 bases; unmatched junction bases: 2. CDR3 sequence reads: CASSPGQGTGANVLTF. For the CDR3, the DNA is TGCGCCAGCAGCCCGGGACAGGGGACTGGGGCCAACGTCCTGACTTTC.

The chain has TRBV12-3 or TRBV12-4 and TRBJ1-2, with 9 positions matching TRBD1. The CDR3 length is 12 residues. J was trimmed by 8 bases and V by 5 bases; bases with no gene match: 3. Here the CDR3 reads CASSPGTGGYTF. The CDR3 DNA is TGTGCCAGCAGTCCCGGGACAGGGGGCTACACCTTC.

The chain joins TRBV2 to TRBJ1-1, with D perhaps matching TRBD1 (5 bases). Germline-derived CDR1 and CDR2 are SNHLY and FYNNEI. The CDR3 consists of 12 residues. V lost 4 bases and J 8 bases, leaving 11 bases between the germline ends. The CDR3 DNA reads TGTGCCAGCAGTGCAGACAGCGGGGAAGCTTTCTTT. Protein: CASSADSGEAFF. The full variable domain, in which reference TRBV2 and TRBJ1-1 provide the parts outside the CDR3, is EPEVTQTPSHQVTQMGQEVILRCVPISNHLYFYWYRQILGQKVEFLVSFYNNEISEKSEIFDDQFSVERPDGSNFTLKIRSTKLEDSAMYFCASSADSGEAFFGQGTRLTVV.

J is TRBJ2-3 and V is TRBV7-6, with 9 bases fitting TRBD2. Trimming cost V 5 bases and J 3 bases; bases outside gene matches: 15. This CDR3 has 18 amino acids. Germline CDR1 is SGHVS and CDR2 is FNYEAQ. The CDR3 DNA reads as TGTGCCAGCAGCATCCACAGAGGTAGCGGGAGTTCGACAGATACGCAGTATTTT. Protein sequence: CASSIHRGSGSSTDTQYF.